Shown below are 27 T cell receptor beta chains from a single sample sequenced in a study of long-term antiretroviral therapy in people with HIV. Survey level was the resolution at which the v3.0 immunoSEQ assay ran. Here immunoSEQ multiplex PCR was the method, and the copy in TCRdb shows in-frame clones only, minus some. The sample carries 25,000 to 35,000 clones, roughly 84% recorded once. Here the sequenced sample was unsorted PBMCs, taken 2 years after starting antiretroviral therapy. These receptors all come from a man aged 50-59 years with HIV.

The chain joins TRBV27 to TRBJ2-1, with D perhaps TRBD1 or TRBD2 (6 bases each). Trimming took 4 bases from V and 7 from J, leaving 14 bases between them. The length of the CDR3 is 14 residues. Per germline, CDR1 MNHEY and CDR2 SMNVEV (reference sequence). Written as DNA, the CDR3 is TGTGCCAGCAGTTGGTCGGGGGCATCGAATGAGCAGTTCTTC. The encoded protein is CASSWSGASNEQFF.

V gene TRBV2 combines with J gene TRBJ2-7, with D possibly being TRBD1 (6 bases). This CDR3 spans 13 amino acids. Trimming took off 8 bases at V and 0 bases at J, with 11 bases between the two ends. From germline, CDR1 is SNHLY and CDR2 FYNNEI. The CDR3 sequence: CASRRDISYEQYF. CDR3 coding DNA: TGTGCCAGCCGCCGGGACATCTCCTACGAGCAGTACTTC.

This clone was seen only once. The chain has TRBV5-6 and TRBJ1-4, with TRBD1 matching over 8 bases. CDR1 SGHDT and CDR2 YYEEEE come from the germline V gene. V was pared by 4 bases and J by 2 bases, with 4 bases of the junction left unmatched. The CDR3 spans 15 residues. This CDR3 reads CASSKQGATNEKLFF. DNA for the CDR3: TGTGCCAGCAGCAAGCAGGGGGCCACTAATGAAAAACTGTTTTTT.

The chain carries TRBV27 and TRBJ1-2; D might be TRBD1 (5 bases). V gave up 3 bases and J gave up 7 bases, with 12 bases separating them. The CDR3 totals 13 residues. CDR1 and CDR2 from the germline V gene are MNHEY and SMNVEV (reference sequence). The CDR3 DNA sequence: TGTGCCAGCAGTTTTTGGGGGAATGGTGGCTACACCTTC. Translated: CASSFWGNGGYTF.

V and J are TRBV4-1 and TRBJ1-2; D not resolved. Germline V lookup: CDR1 MGHRA, CDR2 YSYEKL. V was shortened by 0 bases and J by 0 bases, with 17 bases between the two germline ends. This CDR3 comprises 18 residues. In DNA form, the CDR3 reads TGCGCCAGCAGCCAAGATAGGTATCGAACAGATACTAACTATGGCTACACCTTC. This sequence encodes CASSQDRYRTDTNYGYTF.

J is TRBJ2-3 and V is TRBV27; the match to TRBD2 covers 7 bases. CDR3 length: 12 amino acids. Trimming cost V 5 bases and J 4 bases; bases outside gene matches: 0. The germline gives CDR1 MNHEY, CDR2 SMNVEV (reference sequence). This CDR3 reads CASSGRADTQYF. The CDR3 DNA follows: TGTGCCAGCAGTGGGAGGGCAGATACGCAGTATTTT.

This clone was found once. Here the CDR3 reads CASSQDRTESSYEQYF. As DNA, the CDR3 is TGCGCCAGCAGCCAAGATCGGACGGAAAGCTCCTACGAGCAGTACTTC. The chain employs TRBV4-3 and TRBJ2-7; no clear D gene. The CDR3 contains 16 residues. Between the trimmed V and J ends, which lost 0 bases and 0 bases, there was a span of 12 bases. Germline V gives CDR1 LGHNA, CDR2 YSLEER.

This clone has more than one count but fewer than ten. The V and J genes are TRBV7-2 and TRBJ1-2; D is ambiguous. CDR1 and CDR2 from the germline V gene are SGHTA and FQGNSA. V lost 1 base and J lost 8, with 11 bases in between. The CDR3 is 13 residues long. The CDR3 nucleotides read TGTGCCAGCAGCTTAGTTCCCAGGAACGGCTACACCTTC. Protein product: CASSLVPRNGYTF.

The table lists this clone with a count of one. This chain connects TRBV28 to TRBJ2-5; 7 nucleotides align to TRBD1. Germline CDR1 reads MDHEN; CDR2 reads SYDVKM. J was trimmed by 10 bases and V by 7 bases; bases with no gene match: 9. This CDR3 spans 12 amino acids. The CDR3 here is CASKKRGLGQYF. CDR3 coding DNA: TGTGCCAGCAAAAAAAGGGGGCTTGGCCAGTACTTC.

V gene TRBV5-8 combines with J gene TRBJ2-1; a possible D gene is TRBD2 (5 bases). The CDR3 runs 14 residues. Deletions cut 5 bases from V and 2 bases from J, with 11 bases between. CDR1 is SGHTS, CDR2 YDEGEE, per germline. CDR3 residues: CASREGSAYNEQFF. The CDR3 DNA is TGTGCCAGCAGAGAGGGATCGGCCTACAATGAGCAGTTCTTC.

The chain carries TRBV30 and TRBJ1-4, with D unresolved. The ends were cut back, 0 bases at V and 1 base at J, with 12 bases in the middle. This CDR3 spans 16 amino acids. Germline CDR1 and CDR2: GTSNPN and SVGIG (reference sequence). As DNA, the CDR3 is TGTGCCTGGAGTGTACCCAGAGGGAGAACTAATGAAAAACTGTTTTTT. Translating it yields CAWSVPRGRTNEKLFF.

This chain uses TRBV5-1 with TRBJ1-1, with TRBD1 matching 9 bases. Germline assignment: CDR1 SGHRS and CDR2 YFSETQ. Trimming took 0 bases from V and 1 from J; bases not matched to a gene: 7. CDR3 size: 17 residues. CDR3 in amino acids: CASSLVGQGITNTEAFF. In nucleotides, the CDR3 is TGCGCCAGCAGCTTGGTTGGACAGGGGATAACGAACACTGAAGCTTTCTTT.

The gene calls are TRBV7-9 and TRBJ2-3; tentative D call: TRBD1 (5 bases). V was trimmed by 5 bases and J by 3 bases, leaving 15 bases between them. CDR3 size: 15 residues. Germline assignment: CDR1 SEHNR and CDR2 FQNEAQ (reference sequence). For the CDR3, the DNA is TGTGCCAGCAGCCCCGAAGGGGTCGGGACAGATACGCAGTATTTT. Protein: CASSPEGVGTDTQYF.

The chain has TRBV28 and TRBJ1-5; maybe TRBD1 (6 bases). The ends were cut back, 3 bases at V and 2 bases at J, with 11 bases in the middle. The CDR3 sequence is 15 residues long. From germline, CDR1 is MDHEN and CDR2 SYDVKM. The CDR3 sequence: CASSLGGLGNQPQHF. In nucleotides, the CDR3 is TGTGCCAGCAGTTTGGGGGGGCTGGGCAATCAGCCCCAGCATTTT.

The gene calls are TRBV7-9 and TRBJ2-5; no clear D. Trimming removed 1 base from V and 1 base from J, with 13 bases in between. This CDR3 is built from 16 residues. The V gene's germline CDR1 is SEHNR and CDR2 FQNEAQ (reference sequence). The CDR3 sequence: CASSLVPTPSQETQYF. The CDR3 region has the DNA TGTGCCAGCAGCTTAGTGCCAACTCCCTCCCAAGAGACCCAGTACTTC.

V usage is TRBV4-3 and J usage is TRBJ2-3; 7 nucleotides match TRBD1. This CDR3 comprises 14 residues. The junction had 2 bases not matched to a gene; V was cut back by 4 bases and J by 1 base. Germline V gene data show CDR1 as LGHNA and CDR2 as YSLEER. CDR3 in amino acids: CASSPGQGTDTQYF. CDR3 sequence (DNA): TGCGCCAGCAGCCCAGGACAGGGCACAGATACGCAGTATTTT.

The rearrangement links TRBV6-5 to TRBJ1-1, with unresolved D. Germline CDR1 and CDR2: MNHEY and SVGAGI. Trimming left V 6 bases short and J 9 bases short, with 11 bases between. The CDR3 is made up of 11 amino acids. CDR3 in DNA: TGTGCCAGCAGCTCGGCGGAAAAAGCTTTCTTT. As protein: CASSSAEKAFF.

The chain couples TRBV7-2 to TRBJ2-3, with 10 bases lining up with TRBD2. The junction had 9 bases not matched to a gene; V was cut back by 4 bases and J by 2 bases. CDR1 SGHTA and CDR2 FQGNSA come from the germline V gene. CDR3 size: 17 residues. The CDR3 here is CASSSPSSGRDTDTQYF. The DNA of the CDR3 is TGTGCCAGCAGCTCCCCTTCTAGCGGGAGAGACACAGATACGCAGTATTTT.

V and J are TRBV7-2 and TRBJ1-2; D possibly corresponds to TRBD1 (5 bases). This CDR3 spans 15 amino acids. V shed 0 bases and J shed 2 bases, with 10 bases lying between them. Germline V gene sequence: CDR1 SGHTA, CDR2 FQGNSA. This CDR3 is CASSLAEGLNYGYTF. The CDR3 coding sequence is TGTGCCAGCAGCTTAGCAGAGGGACTCAACTATGGCTACACCTTC.

This sequence joins TRBV6-6 and TRBJ1-1; D is uncertain. The CDR3 runs to 14 residues. V lost 2 bases and J 5 bases, leaving 12 bases between the germline ends. The germline V gene has CDR1 MNHNY and CDR2 SVGAGI (reference sequence). CDR3 in DNA: TGTGCCAGCAGTTACGTGGACGTCGGTACTGAAGCTTTCTTT. The encoded protein is CASSYVDVGTEAFF.

This clone was detected once. The V gene is TRBV27, the J gene TRBJ1-1; D remains ambiguous. This CDR3 comprises 13 residues. V was pared by 3 bases and J by 1 base, with 6 bases between. CDR1 and CDR2 from the germline V gene are MNHEY and SMNVEV (reference sequence). As DNA, the CDR3 is TGTGCCAGCAGTTTCGACAAGAACACTGAAGCTTTCTTT. It is translated as CASSFDKNTEAFF.

The chain carries TRBV19 and TRBJ1-1; D is unresolved. V lost 5 bases and J 8 bases, leaving 15 bases between the germline ends. Germline V gene sequence: CDR1 LNHDA, CDR2 SQIVND (reference sequence). The CDR3 sequence is 13 residues long. CDR3 in amino acids: CASSAFSLREAFF. In DNA, the CDR3 is TGTGCCAGTAGTGCATTCAGTCTACGAGAAGCTTTCTTT.

The chain carries TRBV28 and TRBJ1-2; 9 bases align to TRBD1. V lost 6 bases, J lost 7 bases, and 15 bases stayed unmatched. Germline assignment: CDR1 MDHEN and CDR2 SYDVKM. The CDR3 covers 16 residues. The CDR3 sequence: CASSLTGGVFGGGYTF. The DNA of the CDR3 is TGTGCCAGCAGCTTAACAGGGGGCGTATTCGGGGGTGGCTACACCTTC.

This chain connects TRBV27 to TRBJ2-2; possible D gene TRBD1, 5 bases. There are 15 residues in the CDR3. Looked up from germline, CDR1 is MNHEY and CDR2 is SMNVEV (reference sequence). Trimming removed 2 bases at V and 5 bases at J, with 12 bases between. Written as DNA, the CDR3 is TGTGCCAGCAGTTTAAGGGGAAGGGGAACCGGGGAGCTGTTTTTT. It translates to CASSLRGRGTGELFF.

The chain uses TRBV28 and TRBJ2-3; TRBD2 is a possible D gene (6 bases). V lost 5 bases to trimming and J lost 0 bases, with 18 bases between them. The germline CDR1 and CDR2 sequences are MDHEN and SYDVKM. The CDR3 totals 17 residues. The CDR3 DNA sequence: TGTGCCAGCAGTCCTGGACTGGAAGGGACTAGCACAGATACGCAGTATTTT. Translating it yields CASSPGLEGTSTDTQYF.

The chain has TRBV30 and TRBJ1-5; D might be TRBD1 (5 bases). Between the trimmed V and J ends, which lost 3 bases and 7 bases, there was a span of 13 bases. Germline CDR1 reads GTSNPN; CDR2 reads SVGIG (reference sequence). The CDR3 has 13 residues. CDR3 region: CAWRTGPLQPQHF. CDR3 bases: TGTGCCTGGAGGACGGGGCCGCTCCAGCCCCAGCATTTT.

CDR3 amino acids: CASGTGPLTGYTF. The CDR3 DNA sequence: TGTGCTAGTGGGACCGGGCCCCTCACTGGCTACACCTTC. The chain couples TRBV12-5 to TRBJ1-2; D call uncertain. With 6 bases removed from V and 7 bases from J, the gap between germline ends came to 15 bases. The CDR3 has 13 amino acids. CDR1 and CDR2 from the germline V gene are LGHNT and FRNRAP.